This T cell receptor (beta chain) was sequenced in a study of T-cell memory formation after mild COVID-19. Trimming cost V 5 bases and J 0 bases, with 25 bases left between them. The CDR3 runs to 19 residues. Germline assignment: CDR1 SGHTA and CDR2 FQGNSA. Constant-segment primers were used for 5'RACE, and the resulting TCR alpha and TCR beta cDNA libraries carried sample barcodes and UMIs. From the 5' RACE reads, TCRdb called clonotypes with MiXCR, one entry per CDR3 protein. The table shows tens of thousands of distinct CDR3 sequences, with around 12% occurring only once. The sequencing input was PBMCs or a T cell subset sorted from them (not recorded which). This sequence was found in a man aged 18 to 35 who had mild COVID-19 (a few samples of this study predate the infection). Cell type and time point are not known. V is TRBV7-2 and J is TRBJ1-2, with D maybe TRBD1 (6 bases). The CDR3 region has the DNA TGTGCCAGCAGCAGACGACAGGTCCCGGGGGCACGCTCTAACTATGGCTACACCTTC. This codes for CASSRRQVPGARSNYGYTF.